The 18 T cell receptor beta chains given below trace back to one sample, sequenced in a study of blood T cell repertoires in COVID-19. Clones were sequenced by immunoSEQ multiplex PCR, and TCRdb holds only the in-frame ones, with some missing. This table holds roughly 170,000 clones, about 83% found once. The sample comprised peripheral blood. Source of these receptors: a woman aged 18-29 years who had recovered from COVID-19.

This clone was observed a single time. The gene calls are TRBV7-3 and TRBJ1-1; no reliable D call. CDR3 length equals 14 residues. The V and J ends lost 1 base and 1 base respectively, with 7 bases between them. Germline lookup yields CDR1 SGHTA and CDR2 FQGTGA. The CDR3 sequence is CASSLMGPNTEAFF. The DNA of the CDR3 is TGTGCCAGCAGCTTAATGGGCCCGAACACTGAAGCTTTCTTT. Combining the CDR3 with reference TRBV7-3 and TRBJ1-1 gives the whole variable domain GAGVSQTPSNKVTEKGKYVELRCDPISGHTALYWYRQSLGQGPEFLIYFQGTGAADDSGLPNDRFFAVRPEGSVSTLKIQRTERGDSAVYLCASSLMGPNTEAFFGQGTRLTVV.

The chain employs TRBV24-1 and TRBJ2-3; 11 positions agree with TRBD2. This CDR3 has 16 amino acids. J lost 3 bases, V lost 4 bases, and 5 bases had no gene match. Germline V lookup: CDR1 KGHDR, CDR2 SFDVKD. The CDR3 spells CATSEPGLADTDTQYF. DNA for the CDR3: TGTGCCACCAGTGAACCGGGACTAGCGGATACAGATACGCAGTATTTT.

The chain carries TRBV18 and TRBJ1-2; D possibly corresponds to TRBD1 (5 bases). This CDR3 has 12 residues. CDR1 and CDR2 (germline): KGHSH, LQKENI. Trimming took 4 bases from V and 8 from J, leaving 11 bases between them. The CDR3: CASSREQGGYTF. CDR3 nucleotides: TGTGCCAGCTCACGTGAGCAGGGAGGCTACACCTTC.

Details on this clone: A junction boundary mismatches the germline segment, possibly from a read error. This chain uses TRBV7-7 with TRBJ2-5; TRBD1 might be the D (5 bases). CDR3 size: 14 residues. Germline V gene data show CDR1 as SSHAT and CDR2 as FNYEAQ (reference sequence). The CDR3 DNA follows: TGTGCTAGCAGCGATCGCAGGGTTCCGGAGACCCAGTACTTC. Encoded protein: CASSDRRVPETQYF. The variable domain in full, with the rest retrieved from reference TRBV7-7 and TRBJ2-5, is GAGVSQSPRYKVTKRGQDVTLRCDPISSHATLYWYQQALGQGPEFLTYFNYEAQPDKSGLPSDRFSAERPEGSISTLTIQRTEQRDSAMYRCASSDRRVPETQYFGPGTRLLVL.

This sequence joins TRBV4-3 and TRBJ2-5; TRBD2 aligns across 12 bases. Germline trimming cut 4 bases from V and 3 bases from J; bases unmatched to any gene: 9. The V gene's germline CDR1 is LGHNA and CDR2 YSLEER. CDR3 length: 17 residues. The CDR3 region has the DNA TGCGCCAGCAGCCCGAACCGACTAGCGGGGGTTAAAGAGACCCAGTACTTC. Translated, it gives CASSPNRLAGVKETQYF.

V usage is TRBV5-5 and J usage is TRBJ1-4, with 8 bases that match TRBD1. With 3 bases clipped from V and 10 bases from J, the junction kept 14 bases outside the gene matches. This CDR3 contains 16 residues. Germline V gene data show CDR1 as SGHKS and CDR2 as YYEKEE (reference sequence). CDR3 DNA: TGTGCCAGCAGCTCAGGACAGGGAACCCAACGGGGAAAACTGTTTTTT. Translated: CASSSGQGTQRGKLFF. Together with reference TRBV5-5 and TRBJ1-4, the CDR3 gives the full variable domain: DAGVTQSPTHLIKTRGQQVTLRCSPISGHKSVSWYQQVLGQGPQFIFQYYEKEERGRGNFPDRFSARQFPNYSSELNVNALLLGDSALYLCASSSGQGTQRGKLFFGSGTQLSVL.

This clone has only one observation. The chain recombines TRBV7-2 with TRBJ2-1, with D tentatively TRBD2 (6 bases). Per the germline V gene, CDR1 is SGHTA and CDR2 is FQGNSA. Trimming cost V 3 bases and J 4 bases, with 13 bases left between them. CDR3 length: 15 amino acids. In nucleotides, the CDR3 is TGTGCCAGCAGCTTTCAGGCAGGGACTTACAATGAGCAGTTCTTC. Protein: CASSFQAGTYNEQFF.

CDR3 protein: CAISERGGDYGYTF. CDR3 DNA sequence: TGTGCCATCAGTGAAAGGGGGGGGGACTATGGCTACACCTTC. The rearrangement joins TRBV10-3 to TRBJ1-2, with D perhaps matching TRBD1 (6 bases). The CDR3 is 14 residues long. With 3 bases removed from V and 3 bases from J, the gap between germline ends came to 11 bases. CDR1 is ENHRY, CDR2 SYGVKD, per germline.

The chain is built from TRBV11-2 and TRBJ2-7; no clear D. Germline CDR1 is SGHAT and CDR2 is FQNNGV. This CDR3 contains 15 residues. Trimming pared 4 bases from V and 5 bases from J, leaving 18 bases between. The CDR3 coding sequence is TGTGCCAGCAGCTCCACCACCGGTGGGCTCAACGAGCAGTACTTC. Translating it yields CASSSTTGGLNEQYF.

Only one count was recorded for this clone. The chain carries TRBV6-6 and TRBJ1-1, with 7 bases fitting TRBD1. The V and J ends lost 2 bases and 1 base, in that order; junction bases with no gene match: 4. The CDR3 runs to 15 residues. CDR1 and CDR2 (germline): MNHNY, SVGAGI (reference sequence). The CDR3 nucleotides are TGTGCCAGCAGTTACGCCCCAGGGGGGAACACTGAAGCTTTCTTT. This sequence encodes CASSYAPGGNTEAFF.

CDR3 bases: TGTGCCAGTAGTATTGCAGTAAATAATTCACCCCTCCACTTT. Translating gives CASSIAVNNSPLHF. The V gene is TRBV19, the J gene TRBJ1-6, with D unresolved. V was shortened by 3 bases and J by 5 bases, with 8 bases between the two germline ends. The germline gives CDR1 LNHDA, CDR2 SQIVND (reference sequence). The CDR3 is 14 amino acids.

The V and J genes are TRBV18 and TRBJ2-1, with D tentatively TRBD1 (6 bases). Between the trimmed V and J ends, which lost 7 bases and 6 bases, there was a span of 16 bases. The CDR3 extends over 14 amino acids. Germline CDR1 KGHSH, CDR2 LQKENI. The CDR3 region is CASLWTVQGNEQFF. Here the CDR3 DNA reads TGTGCCAGCTTGTGGACAGTACAAGGCAATGAGCAGTTCTTC.

The chain carries TRBV27 and TRBJ2-1; 9 bases are shared with TRBD2. Per the germline V gene, CDR1 is MNHEY and CDR2 is SMNVEV (reference sequence). CDR3 size: 17 residues. V gave up 2 bases and J gave up 6 bases; unmatched junction bases: 11. CDR3 DNA: TGTGCCAGCAGTTTAGCCCCTAGCGGGGTTCTTTTCAATGAGCAGTTCTTC. It translates to CASSLAPSGVLFNEQFF.

The chain carries TRBV6-4 and TRBJ2-7; 8 positions match TRBD2. This CDR3 has 13 residues. Trimming cost V 7 bases and J 3 bases; bases outside gene matches: 5. Germline values: CDR1 MRHNA, CDR2 SNTAGT. This CDR3 reads CASKGTSGYEQYV. CDR3 DNA: TGTGCCAGCAAGGGAACTAGCGGCTACGAGCAGTACGTC.

The J gene is TRBJ1-1, the V gene TRBV2, with TRBD1 identical over 8 bases. The CDR3 is 13 amino acids. V dropped 6 bases and J dropped 1; count of bases not matched to a gene: 1. Germline CDR1 and CDR2: SNHLY and FYNNEI. The CDR3 reads CASRDRENTEAFF. DNA for the CDR3: TGTGCCAGCAGGGACAGGGAGAACACTGAAGCTTTCTTT. The full variable domain, in which reference TRBV2 and TRBJ1-1 provide the parts outside the CDR3, is EPEVTQTPSHQVTQMGQEVILRCVPISNHLYFYWYRQILGQKVEFLVSFYNNEISEKSEIFDDQFSVERPDGSNFTLKIRSTKLEDSAMYFCASRDRENTEAFFGQGTRLTVV.

The genes are TRBV3-1 (or the pseudogene TRBV3-2) and TRBJ1-4; D unclear. This CDR3 has 17 residues. Germline CDR1 reads LGHDT; CDR2 reads YNNKEL (reference sequence). Trimming took 1 base from V and 3 from J, leaving 15 bases between them. The chain's CDR3 is CASSQGPGDGANEKLFF. The DNA for the CDR3 is TGTGCCAGCAGCCAAGGGCCAGGCGACGGCGCTAATGAAAAACTGTTTTTT.

The chain recombines TRBV5-8 with TRBJ2-1; D gene uncertain. In germline, CDR1 is SGHTS, CDR2 YDEGEE. V was shortened by 2 bases and J by 4 bases, with 16 bases between the two germline ends. The CDR3 is 16 amino acids. Here the CDR3 reads CASSFGPTDAYNEQFF. The CDR3 DNA reads TGTGCCAGCAGCTTTGGCCCAACCGATGCATACAATGAGCAGTTCTTC.

The chain joins TRBV19 to TRBJ2-2, with D unresolved. The CDR3 length is 15 residues. The ends were cut back, 1 base at V and 4 bases at J, with 10 bases in the middle. Germline CDR1 LNHDA, CDR2 SQIVND (reference sequence). The CDR3 spells CASSIVGRSTGELFF. The CDR3 coding sequence is TGTGCCAGTAGTATAGTGGGCAGGTCCACCGGGGAGCTGTTTTTT.